Listed here are 4 T cell receptor beta chains from one sample, sequenced in a study of blood T cell repertoires in COVID-19. The repertoire was sequenced with immunoSEQ multiplex PCR; TCRdb's copy has only in-frame clones and lacks some. The sample consists of around 250,000 clones, roughly nine tenths of them appearing once. The sample was peripheral blood. The receptors derive from a man aged 18 to 29 with active or convalescent COVID-19.

The V gene is TRBV6-5, the J gene TRBJ1-5; possibly TRBD1 for D (6 bases). Germline V gives CDR1 MNHEY, CDR2 SVGAGI. V was trimmed by 0 bases and J by 5 bases, leaving 11 bases between them. This CDR3 contains 15 residues. The CDR3 here is CASSYSPRGHQPQHF. CDR3 coding DNA: TGTGCCAGCAGTTACTCCCCCAGGGGCCATCAGCCCCAGCATTTT.

At least ten counts were recorded for this clone. The rearrangement uses TRBV2 and TRBJ2-1; 11 bases are shared with TRBD2. Germline V CDR1 and CDR2: SNHLY, FYNNEI. The CDR3 runs to 14 residues. The trim removed 8 bases at V and 6 bases at J, leaving 6 bases unmatched. The CDR3 DNA reads TGTGCCAGCGTAGGGACTAGCGGAATCAATGAGCAGTTCTTC. Encoded protein: CASVGTSGINEQFF.

The chain has TRBV5-1 and TRBJ2-3; the D gene is possibly TRBD1 (6 bases). The CDR3 sequence is 15 residues long. Trimming pared 1 base from V and 2 bases from J, leaving 11 bases between. Germline CDR1 and CDR2: SGHRS and YFSETQ. The DNA for the CDR3 is TGCGCCAGCAGCTTGACAGGGACATACACAGATACGCAGTATTTT. This translates into CASSLTGTYTDTQYF.

This chain uses TRBV5-1 with TRBJ2-1, with 7 nucleotides matching TRBD2. This CDR3 has 15 residues. V lost 4 bases to trimming and J lost 4 bases; unmatched junction nucleotides: 8. Germline CDR1 SGHRS, CDR2 YFSETQ. The CDR3 nucleotides are TGCGCCAGCAGCCTTTCAGGACTAGAATACAATGAGCAGTTCTTC. It yields the protein CASSLSGLEYNEQFF.